Ten or more counts support the clone carrying this T cell receptor (beta chain). Its antigen is currently unknown. TCRdb passed the 5' RACE reads through MiXCR, listing each CDR3 protein once. Among some 31,000 distinct CDR3 sequences listed, around 12% were seen once. The data belong to a study of T-cell memory formation after mild COVID-19. General observations from the study: CD4+ contracting clones were mainly CM and EM; CD8+ ones, EMRA. Pre-infection memory carried some responding clones, suggesting that cross-reactive memory joined. Later expanders leaned CD4+, whereas clones that contracted between day 15 and 85 were balanced CD4/CD8.

Germline V gene lookup returns CDR1 SQVTM and CDR2 ANQGSEA. V was pared by 4 bases and J by 4 bases, with 10 bases between. This CDR3 spans 12 amino acids. This chain joins TRBV29-1 and TRBJ1-2, with D possibly being TRBD1 (5 bases). The origin of this receptor is an adult woman who had mild COVID-19 (a few samples of this study predate the infection). Cell type and time point are not known. The sequencing sample was made of PBMCs or a T cell subset sorted from them (not recorded which). CDR3 in DNA: TGCAGCGTTGTGTCGGGGGGCTATGGCTACACCTTC. Protein product: CSVVSGGYGYTF.